A selection of T cell receptor beta chains follows, all from one sample in a study of blood T cell repertoires in COVID-19. Data came from immunoSEQ multiplex PCR; TCRdb stores just in-frame clones and leaves some out. Of approximately 290,000 clones listed, around 85% are singletons. The sequenced sample was peripheral blood. Receptors originate from a human donor with COVID-19, enrolled during active disease. The donor label of this sample is uncertain. Both conserved end residues are part of each CDR3. Fields, in order: clone size, D gene, J gene, CDR3 length, V gene, CDR3 DNA, CDR3 protein. The D gene is left open where the match is weak. A row's size may be missing; if present it is once, few, many or a size class.

abundance: once
d_gene: .
j_gene: TRBJ1-5
len: 12
v_gene: TRBV6-5
CDR3nt: TGTGCCAGCAGTAGGGGTGGGCAGCCCCAGCATTTT
CDR3aa: CASSRGGQPQHF

abundance: few
d_gene: .
j_gene: TRBJ1-6
len: 17
v_gene: TRBV3-1/TRBV3-2
CDR3nt: TGTGCCAGCAGCCACCTCCAGGGGACCGCAGTAAATTCACCCCTCCACTTT
CDR3aa: CASSHLQGTAVNSPLHF

abundance: .
d_gene: .
j_gene: TRBJ1-2
len: 14
v_gene: TRBV7-2
CDR3nt: TGTGCCAGCAGCTCCCGTGTAGTTAACTATGGCTACACCTTC
CDR3aa: CASSSRVVNYGYTF

abundance: few
d_gene: .
j_gene: TRBJ1-1
len: 12
v_gene: TRBV27
CDR3nt: TGTGCCAGCAGTTTAGGAGGGGCTGAAGCTTTCTTT
CDR3aa: CASSLGGAEAFF

abundance: .
d_gene: .
j_gene: TRBJ2-7
len: 13
v_gene: TRBV6-6
CDR3nt: TGTGCCAGCAGTTCCCGGGACAACTACGAGCAGTACTTC
CDR3aa: CASSSRDNYEQYF

abundance: .
d_gene: .
j_gene: TRBJ2-4
len: 12
v_gene: TRBV18
CDR3nt: TGTGCCAGCTCACCTGGAGAAAACATTCAGTACTTC
CDR3aa: CASSPGENIQYF

abundance: .
d_gene: TRBD1
j_gene: TRBJ1-2
len: 12
v_gene: TRBV20-1
CDR3nt: TGCAGTGCTAGTCGGCAGGGGGAAGGCTACACCTTC
CDR3aa: CSASRQGEGYTF

abundance: .
d_gene: .
j_gene: TRBJ1-5
len: 14
v_gene: TRBV5-6
CDR3nt: TGTGCCAGCAGCTTCCTTGGGCCAAGTGAGCCCCAGCATTTT
CDR3aa: CASSFLGPSEPQHF

abundance: .
d_gene: TRBD1
j_gene: TRBJ1-4
len: 15
v_gene: TRBV28
CDR3nt: TGTGCCAGCAGGGTTGACGGGACAGGGAATGAAAAACTGTTTTTT
CDR3aa: CASRVDGTGNEKLFF

abundance: .
d_gene: .
j_gene: TRBJ1-1
len: 11
v_gene: TRBV28
CDR3nt: TGTGCCAGCAGTCCCCGTACTGAAGCTTTCTTT
CDR3aa: CASSPRTEAFF

abundance: .
d_gene: TRBD2
j_gene: TRBJ2-1
len: 16
v_gene: TRBV7-2
CDR3nt: TGTGCAGCGGGACTAGCGGGAGGTGGGGCCGTCAATGAGCAGTTCTTC
CDR3aa: CAAGLAGGGAVNEQFF

abundance: .
d_gene: TRBD2
j_gene: TRBJ2-3
len: 16
v_gene: TRBV9
CDR3nt: TGTGCCAGCAGCGTAGGAAGCGGGAGGGTCTTAGATACGCAGTATTTT
CDR3aa: CASSVGSGRVLDTQYF

abundance: .
d_gene: TRBD1
j_gene: TRBJ1-5
len: 15
v_gene: TRBV28
CDR3nt: TGTGCCAGCCACAATGGAGACAGGGGAAATCAGCCCCAGCATTTT
CDR3aa: CASHNGDRGNQPQHF

abundance: .
d_gene: .
j_gene: TRBJ1-1
len: 13
v_gene: TRBV7-2
CDR3nt: TGTGCCAGCAGCCGAGACAGGAACACTGAAGCTTTCTTT
CDR3aa: CASSRDRNTEAFF

abundance: .
d_gene: TRBD1
j_gene: TRBJ1-4
len: 15
v_gene: TRBV19
CDR3nt: TGTGCCACCGGCCCCGGGACAGCGAATAATGAAAAACTGTTTTTT
CDR3aa: CATGPGTANNEKLFF

abundance: .
d_gene: .
j_gene: TRBJ2-1
len: 14
v_gene: TRBV6-4
CDR3nt: TGTGCCAGCAGTCTACAGGGCGTGGGGAATGAGCAGTTCTTC
CDR3aa: CASSLQGVGNEQFF

abundance: few
d_gene: TRBD2
j_gene: TRBJ2-1
len: 15
v_gene: TRBV7-2
CDR3nt: TGTGCCAGCAGCCCTGGAACTAGCGTTTACAATGAGCAGTTCTTC
CDR3aa: CASSPGTSVYNEQFF

abundance: .
d_gene: .
j_gene: TRBJ2-7
len: 15
v_gene: TRBV19
CDR3nt: TGTGCCAGTATGGCAGACAGACGAACAACCTACGAGCAGTACTTC
CDR3aa: CASMADRRTTYEQYF

abundance: few
d_gene: TRBD1
j_gene: TRBJ1-2
len: 16
v_gene: TRBV6-2/TRBV6-3
CDR3nt: TGTGCCAGCAGTAGCCCCGGGACAGGGACTAACTATGGCTACACCTTC
CDR3aa: CASSSPGTGTNYGYTF

abundance: .
d_gene: TRBD2
j_gene: TRBJ2-2
len: 15
v_gene: TRBV7-2
CDR3nt: TGTGCCAGCACTCCCGGCCTAGCGGGAGCTCGGGAGCTGTTTTTT
CDR3aa: CASTPGLAGARELFF

abundance: .
d_gene: TRBD1
j_gene: TRBJ2-6
len: 17
v_gene: TRBV7-3
CDR3nt: TGTGCCAGCAGCGAGGGACAGGGGGTCGGTGGGGCCAACGTCCTGACTTTC
CDR3aa: CASSEGQGVGGANVLTF

abundance: .
d_gene: .
j_gene: TRBJ2-5
len: 14
v_gene: TRBV24-1
CDR3nt: TGTGCCACCAGTGATCGCAGGGCTAGGGAGACCCAGTACTTC
CDR3aa: CATSDRRARETQYF

abundance: .
d_gene: .
j_gene: TRBJ1-2
len: 14
v_gene: TRBV3-1/TRBV3-2
CDR3nt: TGTGCCAGCAGCCAGATTCAGGGGTACTATGGCTACACCTTC
CDR3aa: CASSQIQGYYGYTF

abundance: .
d_gene: .
j_gene: TRBJ2-5
len: 14
v_gene: TRBV27
CDR3nt: TGTGCCAGCAGTTTAAACAGGGGAGGCGAGACCCAGTACTTC
CDR3aa: CASSLNRGGETQYF

abundance: .
d_gene: .
j_gene: TRBJ2-6
len: 16
v_gene: TRBV4-1
CDR3nt: TGCGCCAGCAGTCTCAGGGGCACCTCTGGGGCCAACGTCCTGACTTTC
CDR3aa: CASSLRGTSGANVLTF

abundance: .
d_gene: TRBD1
j_gene: TRBJ2-3
len: 14
v_gene: TRBV28
CDR3nt: TGTGCCAGCAGTATCCGGACAGGGGTAGATACGCAGTATTTT
CDR3aa: CASSIRTGVDTQYF

abundance: .
d_gene: TRBD1
j_gene: TRBJ2-1
len: 15
v_gene: TRBV5-1
CDR3nt: TGCGCCAGCAGCTTGGGGGGCACAGGGGGCGATGAGCAGTTCTTC
CDR3aa: CASSLGGTGGDEQFF

abundance: .
d_gene: TRBD1
j_gene: TRBJ1-1
len: 14
v_gene: TRBV19
CDR3nt: TGTGCCAGTAGTTTAGGGACAGCGAACACTGAAGCTTTCTTT
CDR3aa: CASSLGTANTEAFF

abundance: .
d_gene: .
j_gene: TRBJ1-5
len: 14
v_gene: TRBV28
CDR3nt: TGTGCCATCGAGGGGGTTAGGGGCAATCAGCCCCAGCATTTT
CDR3aa: CAIEGVRGNQPQHF

abundance: once
d_gene: TRBD2
j_gene: TRBJ2-3
len: 16
v_gene: TRBV5-6
CDR3nt: TGTGCCAGCAGCCGAACGCTAGCGGCACCCACAGATACGCAGTATTTT
CDR3aa: CASSRTLAAPTDTQYF

abundance: .
d_gene: TRBD2
j_gene: TRBJ2-7
len: 17
v_gene: TRBV28
CDR3nt: TGTGCCAGCAGTCTAGGACTAGCGGGAGGGGGAACTTACGAGCAGTACTTC
CDR3aa: CASSLGLAGGGTYEQYF

abundance: .
d_gene: .
j_gene: TRBJ2-7
len: 16
v_gene: TRBV18
CDR3nt: TGTGCCAGCTCACCTGATGTGGGACTTCGCTCCTACGAGCAGTACTTC
CDR3aa: CASSPDVGLRSYEQYF

abundance: .
d_gene: .
j_gene: TRBJ1-2
len: 15
v_gene: TRBV27
CDR3nt: TGTGCCAGCAGTTTATCGGGACTGATTAACTATGGCTACACCTTC
CDR3aa: CASSLSGLINYGYTF

abundance: .
d_gene: TRBD2
j_gene: TRBJ2-1
len: 18
v_gene: TRBV14
CDR3nt: TGTGCCAGCAGCCAAGATCTGACTAGCGGGAGGACCTACAATGAGCAGTTCTTC
CDR3aa: CASSQDLTSGRTYNEQFF

abundance: .
d_gene: .
j_gene: TRBJ2-3
len: 13
v_gene: TRBV5-1
CDR3nt: TGCGCCAGCAGCTTGGCGCAGGGGGATACGCAGTATTTT
CDR3aa: CASSLAQGDTQYF

abundance: .
d_gene: .
j_gene: TRBJ1-1
len: 16
v_gene: TRBV5-6
CDR3nt: TGTGCCAGCAGCGACCAGGCGGGGGGTCGAAACACTGAAGCTTTCTTT
CDR3aa: CASSDQAGGRNTEAFF

abundance: .
d_gene: .
j_gene: TRBJ1-4
len: 15
v_gene: TRBV27
CDR3nt: TGTGCCAGCAGAAAGAGCGGGGCGGGGGATGAAAAACTGTTTTTT
CDR3aa: CASRKSGAGDEKLFF

abundance: .
d_gene: .
j_gene: TRBJ1-5
len: 13
v_gene: TRBV28
CDR3nt: TGTGCCAGCAGTTCCTGGGCCAGTCGGCCCCAGCATTTT
CDR3aa: CASSSWASRPQHF

abundance: .
d_gene: TRBD2
j_gene: TRBJ2-7
len: 15
v_gene: TRBV7-2
CDR3nt: TGTGCCAGCAGCTCCCTAGCGGGAAGCTCCTACGAGCAGTACTTC
CDR3aa: CASSSLAGSSYEQYF

abundance: .
d_gene: .
j_gene: TRBJ2-7
len: 12
v_gene: TRBV30
CDR3nt: TGTGCCTGGAACAGGGCTGCCTACGAGCAGTACTTC
CDR3aa: CAWNRAAYEQYF

abundance: .
d_gene: .
j_gene: TRBJ1-1
len: 16
v_gene: TRBV6-6
CDR3nt: TGTGCCAGCAGTTCCTTAGCCAGGGGAGTGAACACTGAAGCTTTCTTT
CDR3aa: CASSSLARGVNTEAFF

abundance: .
d_gene: .
j_gene: TRBJ1-2
len: 16
v_gene: TRBV28
CDR3nt: TGTGCCAGCAGTTTAGTCGGACAAGCATCTAACTATGGCTACACCTTC
CDR3aa: CASSLVGQASNYGYTF

abundance: .
d_gene: .
j_gene: TRBJ1-1
len: 13
v_gene: TRBV11-3
CDR3nt: TGTGCCAGCAGCTTATCCGGGAACACTGAAGCTTTCTTT
CDR3aa: CASSLSGNTEAFF

abundance: .
d_gene: .
j_gene: TRBJ2-1
len: 15
v_gene: TRBV19
CDR3nt: TGTGCCAGTAGTAAGGGACTTGTTGTCCCGGATGAGCAGTTCTTC
CDR3aa: CASSKGLVVPDEQFF

abundance: .
d_gene: TRBD1
j_gene: TRBJ1-6
len: 15
v_gene: TRBV5-6
CDR3nt: TGTGCCAGCAGCGGAGGGGGCGCCGGTAATTCACCCCTCCACTTT
CDR3aa: CASSGGGAGNSPLHF

abundance: .
d_gene: .
j_gene: TRBJ2-6
len: 16
v_gene: TRBV19
CDR3nt: TGTGCCAGTAGTAGAGAGGGAGGTAGAGGGGCCAACGTCCTGACTTTC
CDR3aa: CASSREGGRGANVLTF

abundance: .
d_gene: .
j_gene: TRBJ2-1
len: 16
v_gene: TRBV7-9
CDR3nt: TGTGCCAGCAGCTTAGCTGGCGGGATCCGGTACAATGAGCAGTTCTTC
CDR3aa: CASSLAGGIRYNEQFF

abundance: .
d_gene: .
j_gene: TRBJ1-4
len: 15
v_gene: TRBV5-4
CDR3nt: TGTGCCAGCAGCTTGGGGCAGGGACTAAATGAAAAACTGTTTTTT
CDR3aa: CASSLGQGLNEKLFF

abundance: .
d_gene: TRBD2
j_gene: TRBJ2-1
len: 18
v_gene: TRBV4-3
CDR3nt: TGCGCCAGCAGCCAAGACTCCTCGGGGGGGAGCTCCTACAATGAGCAGTTCTTC
CDR3aa: CASSQDSSGGSSYNEQFF

abundance: .
d_gene: .
j_gene: TRBJ1-4
len: 15
v_gene: TRBV6-5
CDR3nt: TGTGCCAGCAGGAAGGTCCGTGACTTAAATGAAAAACTGTTTTTT
CDR3aa: CASRKVRDLNEKLFF

abundance: .
d_gene: .
j_gene: TRBJ2-1
len: 16
v_gene: TRBV30
CDR3nt: TGTGCCTGGAGTCTCAGGGGGGTAGGCTCCTACAATGAGCAGTTCTTC
CDR3aa: CAWSLRGVGSYNEQFF

abundance: .
d_gene: .
j_gene: TRBJ2-7
len: 14
v_gene: TRBV7-8
CDR3nt: TGTGCCAGCAGCTTAGCGGAACTAGCCTACGAGCAGTACTTC
CDR3aa: CASSLAELAYEQYF

abundance: once
d_gene: TRBD1
j_gene: TRBJ1-1
len: 13
v_gene: TRBV2
CDR3nt: TGTGCCAGCAGTTTCCCAGGGGGCACTGAAGCTTTCTTT
CDR3aa: CASSFPGGTEAFF

abundance: .
d_gene: .
j_gene: TRBJ1-2
len: 13
v_gene: TRBV3-1/TRBV3-2
CDR3nt: TGTGCCAGCAGCCACAGGCAGAACTATGGCTACACCTTC
CDR3aa: CASSHRQNYGYTF

abundance: .
d_gene: .
j_gene: TRBJ2-2
len: 15
v_gene: TRBV3-1/TRBV3-2
CDR3nt: TGTGCCAGCAGCCAAGATCCGGGAGCCATCGGGGAGCTGTTTTTT
CDR3aa: CASSQDPGAIGELFF

abundance: .
d_gene: .
j_gene: TRBJ2-5
len: 14
v_gene: TRBV11-2
CDR3nt: TGTGCCAGCAGCTTAGGAGGGGGTTTGGAGACCCAGTACTTC
CDR3aa: CASSLGGGLETQYF

abundance: .
d_gene: .
j_gene: TRBJ1-2
len: 12
v_gene: TRBV7-9
CDR3nt: TGTGCCAGCAGCCCGGGTGGCTATGGCTACACCTTC
CDR3aa: CASSPGGYGYTF

abundance: .
d_gene: .
j_gene: TRBJ2-1
len: 15
v_gene: TRBV19
CDR3nt: TGTGCCAGTACCACCCGCTCGAGCTCCTACAATGAGCAGTTCTTC
CDR3aa: CASTTRSSSYNEQFF